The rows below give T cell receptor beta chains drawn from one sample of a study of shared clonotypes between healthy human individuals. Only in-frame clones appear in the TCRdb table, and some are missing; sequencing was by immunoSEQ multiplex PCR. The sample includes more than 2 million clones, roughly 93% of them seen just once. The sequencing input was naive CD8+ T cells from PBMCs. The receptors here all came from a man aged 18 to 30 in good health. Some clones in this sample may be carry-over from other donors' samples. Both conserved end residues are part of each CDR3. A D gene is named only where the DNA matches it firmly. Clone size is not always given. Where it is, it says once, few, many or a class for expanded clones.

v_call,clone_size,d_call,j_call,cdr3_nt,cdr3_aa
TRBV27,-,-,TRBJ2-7,TGTGCCAGCACCCCGTTTCCCGGGGTATTGGCGACCTACGAGCAGTACTTC,CASTPFPGVLATYEQYF
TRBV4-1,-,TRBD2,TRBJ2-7,TGCGCCAGCAGCCAAGCCGCTAGCGGGATTGTCTACGAGCAGTACTTC,CASSQAASGIVYEQYF
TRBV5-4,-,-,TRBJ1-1,TGTGCCAGCAGCTTATCACACGGTGAAGCTTTCTTT,CASSLSHGEAFF
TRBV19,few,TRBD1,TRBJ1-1,TGTGCCAGTAGTATACGACAGGGAAGCACTGAAGCTTTCTTT,CASSIRQGSTEAFF
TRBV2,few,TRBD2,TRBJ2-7,TGTGCCAGCAGTGAAAGCGGGAGGAGCTCCTACGAGCAGTACTTC,CASSESGRSSYEQYF
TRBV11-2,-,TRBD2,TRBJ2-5,TGTGCCAGCAGCTCTAGACCCTCCGAGCGGGAGAAGGGACAGACCCAGTACTTC,CASSSRPSEREKGQTQYF
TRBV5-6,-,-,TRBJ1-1,TGTGCCAGCAGCTTGGGTGGCCTTTCGTTGGCCACTGAAGCTTTCTTT,CASSLGGLSLATEAFF
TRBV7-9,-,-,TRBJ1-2,TGTGCCAGCAGCAAGACAGCGCCGTACTATGGCTACACCTTC,CASSKTAPYYGYTF
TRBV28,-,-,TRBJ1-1,TGTGCCAGCACTCCATCCCGCGGGCTGAACACTGAAGCTTTCTTT,CASTPSRGLNTEAFF
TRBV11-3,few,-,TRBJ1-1,TGTGCCAGCAGCTTATTGAGCTACACTGAAGCTTTCTTT,CASSLLSYTEAFF
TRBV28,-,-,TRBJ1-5,TGTGCCAGCAGGGACAGCTACAATCAGCCCCAGCATTTT,CASRDSYNQPQHF
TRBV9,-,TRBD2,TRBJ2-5,TGTGCCAGCAGCGTAACTAGCGGGAGAGGAGAGACCCAGTACTTC,CASSVTSGRGETQYF
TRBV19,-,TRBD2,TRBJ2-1,TGTGCCAGCCGTCCCCAGCGGGAGGCCCCCTACAATGAGCAGTTCTTC,CASRPQREAPYNEQFF
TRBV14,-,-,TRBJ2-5,TGTGCCAGCAGCCAGGATTCCGTTGCCCCTAAAGAGACCCAGTACTTC,CASSQDSVAPKETQYF
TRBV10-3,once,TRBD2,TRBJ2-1,TGTGCCATCAGTGAGACTAGCGGGAGTAAGTCCTACAATGAGCAGTTCTTC,CAISETSGSKSYNEQFF
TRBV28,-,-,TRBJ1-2,TGTGCCAGCAGTTCCCGGGGAGGGGGGTATGGCTACACCTTC,CASSSRGGGYGYTF
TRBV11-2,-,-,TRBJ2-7,TGTGCCAGCAGCTTAGCGGTCAACGAGCAGTACTTC,CASSLAVNEQYF
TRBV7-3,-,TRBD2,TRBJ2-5,TGTGCCAGCAGCTCCGGCGGACTAGCGGGAGAGACCCAGTACTTC,CASSSGGLAGETQYF
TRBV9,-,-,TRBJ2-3,TGTGCCAGCAGCCCGTCGGACAGAATCACAGATACGCAGTATTTT,CASSPSDRITDTQYF
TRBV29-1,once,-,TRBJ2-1,TGCAGCTCTATGGGGGGAGTGGCTGATGAGCAGTTCTTC,CSSMGGVADEQFF
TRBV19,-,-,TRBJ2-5,TGTGCCAGTAGTGTGATGGCTATCCCCCAAGAGACCCAGTACTTC,CASSVMAIPQETQYF
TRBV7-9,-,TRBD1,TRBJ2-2,TGTGCCAGCAGCCCGGACAGGCCAAACACCGGGGAGCTGTTTTTT,CASSPDRPNTGELFF
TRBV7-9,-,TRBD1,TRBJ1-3,TGTGCCAGCAGCTCGACAGGGGTCTCTGGAAACACCATATATTTT,CASSSTGVSGNTIYF
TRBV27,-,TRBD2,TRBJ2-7,TGTGCCAGCAGTGAAGGCCCTAGCGGGGGACTAGAGCAGTACTTC,CASSEGPSGGLEQYF